This T cell receptor (beta chain) was recorded in a study of CD8 T cells in Susac syndrome (dated by TCRdb to about 2019). Some background on the complete study: The study used repertoire sequencing to test whether antigen drove CD8+ T cell activation and differentiation in Susac syndrome. Overall study results and their limits: The number of individuals in the TCR sequencing and HLA analysis was recognized as being relatively small.

RNA was extracted with the RNeasy kit and about 0.5 to 1 ug was reverse transcribed using random hexamers. The immunoSEQ multiplex PCR assay, covering 54 Vbeta and 13 Jbeta segments, was used to amplify TCR beta CDR3 regions. Bias from PCR amplification was corrected by using a synthetic template baseline for primer optimization and for computational correction. The study's own analysis went as follows. Reads were assigned to V, D and J genes according to IMGT and analyzed in immunoSEQ Analyzer, with only productive sequences retained. To calculate clonality, Shannon entropy was normalized by log2 of the number of productive unique sequences and then subtracted from one. Public and private clones were assessed among the 100 most prevalent clones of each patient and control. Clones were defined as Susac-specific if absent from the healthy and MS cohorts, from 900 to 1,200 published viral clones and from other ImmuneACCESS disease sequences. TCRdb's own reprocessing of the public reads used fastp at Q25 and MiXCR and kept productive beta chains. When rows share a CDR3 protein, they turn into one entry using the most common DNA and genes. TCRdb, rather than the study authors, made the V and J calls. Counted in this sample were approximately 200,000 distinct CDR3 sequences; roughly 96% of them appeared once. The top ten constitute around 0.085% of the sample.

V drops 6 bases and J drops 8 bases, leaving 19 bases in between. The CDR3 sequence holds 14 residues, the cysteine and phenylalanine included. The entry retains the CDR3 DNA only, 42 bases that are in frame from base 1. A remark on this clonotype: Its antigen is unknown. One base away there is no much larger clone; base qualities are not given.

Peripheral blood CD8+ and CD4+ T cells from healthy donors, Susac syndrome patients and multiple sclerosis patients were profiled by high-throughput TCR beta sequencing. The multiple sclerosis controls were treatment-naive patients who had stable or active relapsing-remitting disease and met the revised McDonald criteria. CD8+ TEMRA cells were enriched by FACS, while bulk CD8+ and CD4+ T cells were purified by magnetic negative isolation. Blood was drawn into EDTA tubes, processed within 24 hours, and PBMCs were isolated by density gradient centrifugation. PBMCs intended for TCR sequencing were frozen in liquid nitrogen and were later thawed in a 37 degrees C water bath. Purity of sorted or isolated CD4+, CD8+ and CD8+ TEMRA cells was at least 90%.

The origin of this receptor is a human donor with multiple sclerosis. The source material was CD4+ T cells from PBMCs. The V and J genes are TRBV12-3 or TRBV12-4 and TRBJ1-2, and possibly TRBD1, on 6 matching bases. The CDR3 here reads CASSPATGSGGYTF. The sequence in DNA is TGTGCCAGCAGCCCGGCCACAGGGTCTGGAGGCTACACCTTC.